Listed here is a single T cell receptor beta chain. What it binds is not known. The PCR was carried out with 60 Vbeta primers and 13 Jbeta primers. Measured with immunoSEQ multiplex PCR; TCRdb has only the in-frame clones, and not every one. This sample has roughly 120,000 clones, with less than 85% found just once. This CDR3 contains 13 residues. The V end was cut by 5 bases, the J end by 0 bases, with 8 bases between. Germline-derived CDR1 and CDR2 are PRHDT and FYEKMQ (reference sequence). The sample originates from a study of cytomegalovirus exposure and HLA in healthy donors. Regarding the study as a whole: Among the most significant clusters, several appeared linked to common viral pathogens in a later analysis.

The receptor comes from a man over 45 in good health and CMV-seropositive. Sequencing was carried out using PBMCs. V is TRBV13 and J is TRBJ2-7; TRBD1 is a possible D gene (5 bases). The CDR3 region is CASSPDSSYEQYF. The CDR3 nucleotides are TGTGCCAGCAGCCCAGACAGCTCCTACGAGCAGTACTTC.